This T cell receptor (beta chain) comes out of a study of OX40 agonist ivuxolimab in advanced cancers. Profiled with immunoSEQ multiplex PCR; TCRdb holds only in-frame clones, not every one. The profile covers fewer than 50,000 clones, with about 85% appearing a single time and 40% to 65% taken by the ten largest. On this clone itself: Antigen specificity is unknown.

CDR3 length equals 15 residues. V was pared by 3 bases and J by 0 bases, with 11 bases between. Germline V lookup: CDR1 SGHNT, CDR2 YENEEA. Study outcomes and limitations: Partly responding patients at 0.1-3.0 mg/kg showed some of the smallest clonal expansion.

The chain joins TRBV11-3 to TRBJ1-1; D unclear. This specimen consisted of CD4+ or CD8+ T cells sorted from blood, obtained in a trial of the OX40 agonist ivuxolimab. The receptor comes from an adult with an advanced solid tumor such as melanoma, head and neck, liver or kidney cancer. The CDR3 coding sequence is TGTGCCAGCAGCTTGGGCCCCCCTATGAACACTGAAGCTTTCTTT. It translates to CASSLGPPMNTEAFF.